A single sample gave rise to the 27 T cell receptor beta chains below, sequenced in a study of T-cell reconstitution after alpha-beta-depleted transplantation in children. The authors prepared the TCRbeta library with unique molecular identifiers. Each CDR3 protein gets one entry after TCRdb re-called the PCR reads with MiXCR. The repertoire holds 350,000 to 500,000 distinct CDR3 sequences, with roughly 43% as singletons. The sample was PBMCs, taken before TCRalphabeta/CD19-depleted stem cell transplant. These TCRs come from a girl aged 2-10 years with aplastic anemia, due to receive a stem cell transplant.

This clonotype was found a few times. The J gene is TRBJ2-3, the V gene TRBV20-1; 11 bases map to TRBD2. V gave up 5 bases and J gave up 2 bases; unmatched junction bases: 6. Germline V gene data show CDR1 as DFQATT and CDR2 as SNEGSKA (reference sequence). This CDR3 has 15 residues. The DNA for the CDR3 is TGCAGTGCTGTGGTACTAGCGGGAGCCACAGATACGCAGTATTTT. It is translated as CSAVVLAGATDTQYF.

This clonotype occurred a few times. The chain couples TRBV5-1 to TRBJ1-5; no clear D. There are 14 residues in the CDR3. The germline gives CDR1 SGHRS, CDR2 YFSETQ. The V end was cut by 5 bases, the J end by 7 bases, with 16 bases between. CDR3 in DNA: TGCGCCAGCAGACTGGACGTCTTTGACCAGCCCCAGCATTTT. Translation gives CASRLDVFDQPQHF.

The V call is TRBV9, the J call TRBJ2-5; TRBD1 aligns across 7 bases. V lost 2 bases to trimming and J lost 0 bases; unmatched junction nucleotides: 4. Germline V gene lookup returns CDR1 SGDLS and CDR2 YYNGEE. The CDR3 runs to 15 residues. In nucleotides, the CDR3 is TGTGCCAGCAGCGTCATAACAGGGGACCAAGAGACCCAGTACTTC. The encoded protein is CASSVITGDQETQYF.

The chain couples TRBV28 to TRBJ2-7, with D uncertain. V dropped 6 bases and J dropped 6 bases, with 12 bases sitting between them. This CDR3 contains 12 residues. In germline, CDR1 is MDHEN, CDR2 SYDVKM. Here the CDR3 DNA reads TGTGCCAGCAGCAGGACGGGTATCGAGCAGTACTTC. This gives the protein CASSRTGIEQYF.

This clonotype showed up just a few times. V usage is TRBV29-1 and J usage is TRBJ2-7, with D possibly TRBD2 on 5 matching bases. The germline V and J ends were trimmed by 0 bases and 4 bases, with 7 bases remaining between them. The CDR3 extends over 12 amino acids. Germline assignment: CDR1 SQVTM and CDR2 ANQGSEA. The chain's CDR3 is CSVEDGNYEQYF. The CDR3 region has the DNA TGCAGCGTTGAAGACGGGAATTACGAGCAGTACTTC.

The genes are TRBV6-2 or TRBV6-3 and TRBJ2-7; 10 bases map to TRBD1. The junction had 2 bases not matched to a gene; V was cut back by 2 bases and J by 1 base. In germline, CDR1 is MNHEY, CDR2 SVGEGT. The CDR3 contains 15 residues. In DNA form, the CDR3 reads TGTGCCAGCAGTTACGGGACAGGGGTATCCTACGAGCAGTACTTC. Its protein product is CASSYGTGVSYEQYF.

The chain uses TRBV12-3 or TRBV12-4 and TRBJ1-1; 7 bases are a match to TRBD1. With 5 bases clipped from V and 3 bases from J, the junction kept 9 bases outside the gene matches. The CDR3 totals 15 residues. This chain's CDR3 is CASSPQQGRDTEAFF. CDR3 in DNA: TGTGCCAGCAGTCCCCAACAGGGGCGTGACACTGAAGCTTTCTTT.

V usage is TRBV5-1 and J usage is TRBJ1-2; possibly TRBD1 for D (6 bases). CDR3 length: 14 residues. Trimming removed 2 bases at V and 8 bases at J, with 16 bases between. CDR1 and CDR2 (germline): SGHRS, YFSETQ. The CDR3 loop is CASSFNRESRGYTF. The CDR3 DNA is TGCGCCAGCAGCTTTAACAGGGAAAGTAGAGGCTACACCTTC.

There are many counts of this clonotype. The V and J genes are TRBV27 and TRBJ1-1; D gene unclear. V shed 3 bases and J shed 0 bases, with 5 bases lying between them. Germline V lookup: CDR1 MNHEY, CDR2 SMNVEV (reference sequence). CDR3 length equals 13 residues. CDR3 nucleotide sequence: TGTGCCAGCAGTTTTGAGGTGAACACTGAAGCTTTCTTT. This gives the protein CASSFEVNTEAFF.

The CDR3 DNA follows: TGCGCCAGCAGCCTACGGACTCCGATCTACCAAGAGACCCAGTACTTC. Encoded protein: CASSLRTPIYQETQYF. The V and J genes are TRBV4-1 and TRBJ2-5, with a tentative D call TRBD2 (5 bases). The CDR3 has 16 amino acids. Germline CDR1 is MGHRA and CDR2 is YSYEKL. Trimming removed 4 bases from V and 0 bases from J, with 15 bases in between.

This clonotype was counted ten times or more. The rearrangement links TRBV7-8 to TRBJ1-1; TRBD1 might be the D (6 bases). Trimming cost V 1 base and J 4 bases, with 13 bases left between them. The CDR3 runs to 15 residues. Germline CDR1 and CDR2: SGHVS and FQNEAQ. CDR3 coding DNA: TGTGCCAGCAGCTTAGGACTGTACAGGGCCACTGAAGCTTTCTTT. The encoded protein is CASSLGLYRATEAFF. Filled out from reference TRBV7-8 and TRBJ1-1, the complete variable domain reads GAGVSQSPRYKVAKRGQDVALRCDPISGHVSLFWYQQALGQGPEFLTYFQNEAQLDKSGLPSDRFFAERPEGSVSTLKIQRTQQEDSAVYLCASSLGLYRATEAFFGQGTRLTVV.

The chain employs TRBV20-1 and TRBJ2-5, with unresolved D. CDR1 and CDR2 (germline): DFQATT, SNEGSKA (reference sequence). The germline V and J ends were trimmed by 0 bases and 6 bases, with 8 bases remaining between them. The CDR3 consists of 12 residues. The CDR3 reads CSARDPVKTQYF. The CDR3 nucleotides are TGCAGTGCTAGAGACCCTGTGAAGACCCAGTACTTC.

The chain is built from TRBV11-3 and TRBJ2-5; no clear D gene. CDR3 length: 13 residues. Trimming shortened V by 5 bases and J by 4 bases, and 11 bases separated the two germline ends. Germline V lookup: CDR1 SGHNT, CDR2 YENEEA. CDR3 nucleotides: TGTGCCAGCAGCCGGAGTGTCGGAGAGACCCAGTACTTC. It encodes CASSRSVGETQYF.

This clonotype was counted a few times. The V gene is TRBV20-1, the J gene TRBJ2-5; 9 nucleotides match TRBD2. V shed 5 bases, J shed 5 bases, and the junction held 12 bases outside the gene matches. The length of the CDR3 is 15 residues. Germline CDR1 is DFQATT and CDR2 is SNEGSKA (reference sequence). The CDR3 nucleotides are TGCAGTGCTCGACCACTGACTAGCGGTAGGGAGACCCAGTACTTC. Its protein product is CSARPLTSGRETQYF.

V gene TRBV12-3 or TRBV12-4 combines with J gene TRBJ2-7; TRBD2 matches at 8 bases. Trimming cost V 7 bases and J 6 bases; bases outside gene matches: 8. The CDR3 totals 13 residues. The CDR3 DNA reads TGTGCCAGCACCGCGGGACTAGTTCCCGAGCAGTACTTC. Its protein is CASTAGLVPEQYF.

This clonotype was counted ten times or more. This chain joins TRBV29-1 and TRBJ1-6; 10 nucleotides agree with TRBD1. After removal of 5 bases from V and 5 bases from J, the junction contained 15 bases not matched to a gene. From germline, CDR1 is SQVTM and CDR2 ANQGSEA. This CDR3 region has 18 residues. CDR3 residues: CSVPTGQGPHLNNSPLHF. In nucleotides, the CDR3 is TGCAGCGTTCCAACGGGACAGGGGCCTCATCTAAATAATTCACCCCTCCACTTT. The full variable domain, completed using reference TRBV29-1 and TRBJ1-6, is SAVISQKPSRDICQRGTSLTIQCQVDSQVTMMFWYRQQPGQSLTLIATANQGSEATYESGFVIDKFPISRPNLTFSTLTVSNMSPEDSSIYLCSVPTGQGPHLNNSPLHFGNGTRLTVT.

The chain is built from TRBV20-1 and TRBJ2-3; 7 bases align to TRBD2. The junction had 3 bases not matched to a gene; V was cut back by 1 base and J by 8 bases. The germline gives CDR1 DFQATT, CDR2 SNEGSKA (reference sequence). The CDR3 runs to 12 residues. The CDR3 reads CSARAGGGTQYF. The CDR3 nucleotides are TGCAGTGCTAGAGCTGGCGGGGGTACGCAGTATTTT.

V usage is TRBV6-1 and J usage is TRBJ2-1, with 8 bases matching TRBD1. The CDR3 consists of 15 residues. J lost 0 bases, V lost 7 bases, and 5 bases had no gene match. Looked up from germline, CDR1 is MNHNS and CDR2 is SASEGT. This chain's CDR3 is CASTRTGSSYNEQFF. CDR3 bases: TGTGCCAGCACTAGGACAGGGTCCTCCTACAATGAGCAGTTCTTC.

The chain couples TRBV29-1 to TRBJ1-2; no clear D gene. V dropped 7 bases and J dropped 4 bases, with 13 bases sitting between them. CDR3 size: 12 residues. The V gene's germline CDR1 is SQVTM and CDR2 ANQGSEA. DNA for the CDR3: TGCAGCGGTGGAGAGGTTGCCTATGGCTACACCTTC. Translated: CSGGEVAYGYTF.

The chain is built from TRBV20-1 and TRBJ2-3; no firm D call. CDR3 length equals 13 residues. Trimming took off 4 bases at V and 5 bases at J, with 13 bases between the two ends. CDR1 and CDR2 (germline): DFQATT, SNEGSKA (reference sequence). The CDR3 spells CSATDQVGDTQYF. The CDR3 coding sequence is TGCAGTGCTACCGACCAGGTGGGAGATACGCAGTATTTT.

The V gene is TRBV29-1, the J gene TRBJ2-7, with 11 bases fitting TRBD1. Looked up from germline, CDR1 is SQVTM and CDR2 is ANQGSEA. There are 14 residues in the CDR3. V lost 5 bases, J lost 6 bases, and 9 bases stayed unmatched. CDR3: CSVLPGQGGSEQYF. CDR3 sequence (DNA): TGCAGCGTTTTACCGGGACAGGGGGGCTCCGAGCAGTACTTC.

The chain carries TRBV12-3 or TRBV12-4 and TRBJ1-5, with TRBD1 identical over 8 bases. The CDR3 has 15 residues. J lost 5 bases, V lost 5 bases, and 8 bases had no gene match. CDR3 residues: CASSMTGEPYQPQHF. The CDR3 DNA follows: TGTGCCAGCAGTATGACAGGGGAACCTTATCAGCCCCAGCATTTT.

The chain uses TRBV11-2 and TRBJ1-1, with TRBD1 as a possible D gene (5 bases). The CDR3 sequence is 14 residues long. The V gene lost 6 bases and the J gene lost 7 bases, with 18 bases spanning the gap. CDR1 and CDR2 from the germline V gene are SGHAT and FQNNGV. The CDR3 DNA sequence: TGTGCCAGCAGTCTCACCCGGGACCCGCGTGAAGCTTTCTTT. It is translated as CASSLTRDPREAFF. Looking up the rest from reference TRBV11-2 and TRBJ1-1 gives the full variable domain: EAGVAQSPRYKIIEKRQSVAFWCNPISGHATLYWYQQILGQGPKLLIQFQNNGVVDDSQLPKDRFSAERLKGVDSTLKIQPAKLEDSAVYLCASSLTRDPREAFFGQGTRLTVV.

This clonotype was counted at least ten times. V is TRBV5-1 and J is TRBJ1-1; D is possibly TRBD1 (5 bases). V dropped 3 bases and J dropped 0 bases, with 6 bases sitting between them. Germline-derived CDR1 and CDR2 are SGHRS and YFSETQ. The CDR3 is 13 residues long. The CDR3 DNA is TGCGCCAGCAGCTGGACACTGAACACTGAAGCTTTCTTT. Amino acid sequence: CASSWTLNTEAFF.

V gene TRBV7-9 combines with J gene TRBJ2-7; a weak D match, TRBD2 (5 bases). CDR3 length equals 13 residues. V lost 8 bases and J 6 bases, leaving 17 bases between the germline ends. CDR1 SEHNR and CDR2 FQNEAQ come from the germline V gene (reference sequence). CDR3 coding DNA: TGTGCCAGCTCTTCGGCGGGCCTGGGCGAGCAGTACTTC. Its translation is CASSSAGLGEQYF.

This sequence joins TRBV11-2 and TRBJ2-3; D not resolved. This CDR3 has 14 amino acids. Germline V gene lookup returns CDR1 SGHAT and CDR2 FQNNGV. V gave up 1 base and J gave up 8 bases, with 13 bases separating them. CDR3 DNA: TGTGCCAGCAGCTTAGTTGTCCCTTGGAGTACGCAGTATTTT. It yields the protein CASSLVVPWSTQYF. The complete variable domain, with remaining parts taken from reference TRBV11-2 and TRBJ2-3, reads EAGVAQSPRYKIIEKRQSVAFWCNPISGHATLYWYQQILGQGPKLLIQFQNNGVVDDSQLPKDRFSAERLKGVDSTLKIQPAKLEDSAVYLCASSLVVPWSTQYFGPGTRLTVL.

CDR3 loop: CAISEGRNEQFF. The CDR3 nucleotides read TGTGCCATCAGTGAGGGTAGGAATGAGCAGTTCTTC. The chain joins TRBV10-3 to TRBJ2-1; D is undetermined. Germline CDR1 and CDR2: ENHRY and SYGVKD. This CDR3 is built from 12 residues. Trimming took 2 bases from V and 7 from J, leaving 6 bases between them.